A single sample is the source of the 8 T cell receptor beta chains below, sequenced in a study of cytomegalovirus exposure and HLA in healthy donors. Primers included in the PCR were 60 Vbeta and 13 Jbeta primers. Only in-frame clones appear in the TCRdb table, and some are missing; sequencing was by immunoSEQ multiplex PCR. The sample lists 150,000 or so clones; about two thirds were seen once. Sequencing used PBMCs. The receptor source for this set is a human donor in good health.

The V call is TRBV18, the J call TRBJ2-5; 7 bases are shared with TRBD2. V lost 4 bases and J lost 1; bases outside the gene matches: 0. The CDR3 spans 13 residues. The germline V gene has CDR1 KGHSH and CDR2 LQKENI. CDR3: CASSRGGQETQYF. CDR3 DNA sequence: TGTGCCAGCTCACGGGGGGGCCAAGAGACCCAGTACTTC.

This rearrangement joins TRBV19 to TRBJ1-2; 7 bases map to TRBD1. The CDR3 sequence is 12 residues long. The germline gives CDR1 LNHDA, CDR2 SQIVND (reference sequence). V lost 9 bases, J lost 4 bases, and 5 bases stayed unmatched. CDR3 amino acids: CASMGQFYGYTF. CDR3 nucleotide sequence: TGTGCCAGCATGGGACAGTTCTATGGCTACACCTTC.

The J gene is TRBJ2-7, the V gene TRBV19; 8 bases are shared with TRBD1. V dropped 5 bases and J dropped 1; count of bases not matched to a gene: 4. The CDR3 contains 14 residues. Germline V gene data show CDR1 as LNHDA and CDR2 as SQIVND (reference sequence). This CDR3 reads CASSQRTGSYEQYF. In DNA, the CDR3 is TGTGCCAGTAGTCAGAGGACAGGGTCCTACGAGCAGTACTTC.

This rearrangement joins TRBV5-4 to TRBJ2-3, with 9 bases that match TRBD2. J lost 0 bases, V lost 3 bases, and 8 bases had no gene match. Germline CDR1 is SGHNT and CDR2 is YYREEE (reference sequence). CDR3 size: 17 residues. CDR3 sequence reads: CASSWSSGGGSTDTQYF. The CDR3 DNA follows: TGTGCCAGCAGCTGGAGTAGCGGGGGAGGGAGCACAGATACGCAGTATTTT.

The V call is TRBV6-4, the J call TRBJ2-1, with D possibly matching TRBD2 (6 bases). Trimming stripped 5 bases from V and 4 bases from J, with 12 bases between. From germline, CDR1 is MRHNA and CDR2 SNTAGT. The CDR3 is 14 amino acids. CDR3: CASSPRGSYNEQFF. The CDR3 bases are TGTGCCAGCAGTCCGCGGGGATCGTACAATGAGCAGTTCTTC.

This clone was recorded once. DNA of the CDR3: TGCGCCAGCAGCCCTCTCGTGCTGGCGGCCTACGAGCAGTACTTC. It codes for CASSPLVLAAYEQYF. The chain is built from TRBV4-1 and TRBJ2-7; D ambiguous. The germline V and J ends were trimmed by 4 bases and 2 bases, with 15 bases remaining between them. This CDR3 contains 15 residues. Germline lookup yields CDR1 MGHRA and CDR2 YSYEKL.

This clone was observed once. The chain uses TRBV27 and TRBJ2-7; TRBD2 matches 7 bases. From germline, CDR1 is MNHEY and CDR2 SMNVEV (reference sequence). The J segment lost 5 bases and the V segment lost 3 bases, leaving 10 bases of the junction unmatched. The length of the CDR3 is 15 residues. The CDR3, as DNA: TGTGCCAGCAGTTTTACCTTGGCTGGGACTAACGAGCAGTACTTC. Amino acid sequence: CASSFTLAGTNEQYF.

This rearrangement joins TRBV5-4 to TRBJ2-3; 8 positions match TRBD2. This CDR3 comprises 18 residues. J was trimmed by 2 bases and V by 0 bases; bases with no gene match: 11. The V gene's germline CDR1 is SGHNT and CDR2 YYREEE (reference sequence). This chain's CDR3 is CASSLGSGAGGHTDTQYF. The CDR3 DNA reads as TGTGCCAGCAGCTTGGGGAGCGGGGCGGGGGGTCACACAGATACGCAGTATTTT. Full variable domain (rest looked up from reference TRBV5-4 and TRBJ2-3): ETGVTQSPTHLIKTRGQQVTLRCSSQSGHNTVSWYQQALGQGPQFIFQYYREEENGRGNFPPRFSGLQFPNYSSELNVNALELDDSALYLCASSLGSGAGGHTDTQYFGPGTRLTVL.